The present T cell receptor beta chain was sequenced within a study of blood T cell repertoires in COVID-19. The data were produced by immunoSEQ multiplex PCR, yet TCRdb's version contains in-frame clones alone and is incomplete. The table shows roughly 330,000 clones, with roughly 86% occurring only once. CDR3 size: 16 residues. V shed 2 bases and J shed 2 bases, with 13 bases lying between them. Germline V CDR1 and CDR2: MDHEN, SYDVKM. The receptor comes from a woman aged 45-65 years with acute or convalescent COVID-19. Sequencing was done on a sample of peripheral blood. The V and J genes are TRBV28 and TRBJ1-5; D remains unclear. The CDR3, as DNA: TGTGCCAGCAGTTTACCCCCCGGGGAGGGCAATCAGCCCCAGCATTTT. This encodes CASSLPPGEGNQPQHF.